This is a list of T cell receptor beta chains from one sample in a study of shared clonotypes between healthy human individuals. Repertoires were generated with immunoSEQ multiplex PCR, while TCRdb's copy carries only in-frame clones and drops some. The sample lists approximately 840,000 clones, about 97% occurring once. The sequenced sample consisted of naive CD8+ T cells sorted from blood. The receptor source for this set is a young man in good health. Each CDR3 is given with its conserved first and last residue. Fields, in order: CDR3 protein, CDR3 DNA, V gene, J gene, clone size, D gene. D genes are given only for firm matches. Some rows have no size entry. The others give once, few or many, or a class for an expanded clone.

CASSLRQPGQGSYNEQFF	TGCGCCAGCAGCCTCAGGCAACCGGGACAGGGGTCCTACAATGAGCAGTTCTTC	TRBV4-1	TRBJ2-1	-	TRBD1
CATGLASGDEQYF	TGTGCCACTGGACTAGCGAGTGGAGATGAGCAGTACTTC	TRBV10-3	TRBJ2-7	-	TRBD2
CASSLEAIPGPYNEQFF	TGTGCCAGCAGCTTAGAGGCGATACCGGGACCGTACAATGAGCAGTTCTTC	TRBV11-2	TRBJ2-1	-	-
CASSSRPGGRQPQHF	TGTGCCAGCAGTTCCCGCCCCGGGGGCAGGCAGCCCCAGCATTTT	TRBV27	TRBJ1-5	-	-
CASQGTAGNQPQHF	TGTGCCAGCCAGGGCACGGCGGGTAATCAGCCCCAGCATTTT	TRBV7-2	TRBJ1-5	once	-
CASSPGQGAREQYF	TGTGCCAGCAGCCCCGGACAGGGGGCGAGAGAGCAGTACTTC	TRBV9	TRBJ2-7	-	TRBD1
CASTGAVNTEAFF	TGTGCCAGCACGGGGGCGGTTAACACTGAAGCTTTCTTT	TRBV27	TRBJ1-1	-	-
CASSWGAFRRTGELFF	TGTGCCAGCAGTTGGGGCGCTTTCCGTCGCACCGGGGAGCTGTTTTTT	TRBV27	TRBJ2-2	-	-
CASSQVVTGGAQYF	TGCGCCAGCAGCCAAGTCGTGACGGGCGGGGCGCAGTACTTC	TRBV4-1	TRBJ2-7	once	-
CASSWTSGIANNEQFF	TGTGCCAGCAGTTGGACTAGCGGGATAGCCAACAATGAGCAGTTCTTC	TRBV6-6	TRBJ2-1	-	TRBD2
CSVEDRGNTEAFF	TGCAGCGTTGAAGACAGGGGAAACACTGAAGCTTTCTTT	TRBV29-1	TRBJ1-1	-	-
CASSSGLAGEVSYEQYF	TGTGCCAGTAGTTCGGGACTAGCGGGAGAAGTCTCCTACGAGCAGTACTTC	TRBV19	TRBJ2-7	-	TRBD2
CASSLEPGLLNTGELFF	TGTGCCAGCAGCTTGGAGCCGGGACTTTTGAACACCGGGGAGCTGTTTTTT	TRBV7-9	TRBJ2-2	-	-
CASSEFGLPYNEQFF	TGTGCCAGCAGTGAATTCGGGCTTCCCTACAATGAGCAGTTCTTC	TRBV25-1	TRBJ2-1	-	-
CASFQGLTDTQYF	TGCGCCAGCTTTCAGGGACTCACAGATACGCAGTATTTT	TRBV23-1	TRBJ2-3	-	-
CASSFQGVDTDTQYF	TGTGCCAGCAGCTTTCAGGGGGTAGACACAGATACGCAGTATTTT	TRBV11-2	TRBJ2-3	-	TRBD1
CSVEGLEFYNEQFF	TGCAGCGTTGAGGGACTAGAGTTCTACAATGAGCAGTTCTTC	TRBV29-1	TRBJ2-1	-	TRBD2
CASSFEGVRDEQFF	TGTGCCAGCAGTTTTGAGGGAGTGAGAGATGAGCAGTTCTTC	TRBV27	TRBJ2-1	-	-
CASSPTRARMNTEAFF	TGCGCCAGCAGCCCAACGAGGGCCAGAATGAACACTGAAGCTTTCTTT	TRBV5-1	TRBJ1-1	-	-
CASSEGASGYNEQFF	TGTGCCAGCAGCGAGGGGGCTAGCGGCTACAATGAGCAGTTCTTC	TRBV9	TRBJ2-1	-	-
CASSQDSRGFSGYTF	TGCGCCAGCAGCCAAGATAGCCGGGGGTTTAGTGGCTACACCTTC	TRBV4-1	TRBJ1-2	-	-